The 29 T cell receptor beta chains listed next were all sequenced from one sample in a study of blood T cell repertoires in COVID-19. Using immunoSEQ multiplex PCR, the repertoire was profiled, and TCRdb retains in-frame clones only, with some absent. The sample has roughly 120,000 clones; around 86% are singletons. Sequenced sample: peripheral blood. Receptors originate from a human donor in a cohort sampled during active COVID-19.

This chain uses TRBV28 with TRBJ2-7; no reliable D call. The ends were cut back, 6 bases at V and 9 bases at J, with 18 bases in the middle. The V gene's germline CDR1 is MDHEN and CDR2 SYDVKM. The length of the CDR3 is 13 residues. The CDR3 DNA reads TGTGCCAGCAGCCTCGCTTCGGGTCGCGGGCAGTACTTC. This codes for CASSLASGRGQYF. The entire variable domain, with the rest obtained from reference TRBV28 and TRBJ2-7, is as follows: DVKVTQSSRYLVKRTGEKVFLECVQDMDHENMFWYRQDPGLGLRLIYFSYDVKMKEKGDIPEGYSVSREKKERFSLILESASTNQTSMYLCASSLASGRGQYFGPGTRLTVT.

This clone was detected only a few times. This sequence joins TRBV19 and TRBJ1-3, with D possibly matching TRBD1 (5 bases). Germline CDR1 reads LNHDA; CDR2 reads SQIVND (reference sequence). This CDR3 has 15 residues. Trimming removed 7 bases at V and 0 bases at J, with 13 bases between. This CDR3 reads CASTSIGDSGNTIYF. CDR3 nucleotides: TGTGCCAGTACCTCCATAGGGGACTCTGGAAACACCATATATTTT.

The chain links TRBV6-5 to TRBJ1-6, with 8 positions matching TRBD1. The CDR3 contains 15 residues. Per the germline V gene, CDR1 is MNHEY and CDR2 is SVGAGI. V gave up 7 bases and J gave up 5 bases; unmatched junction bases: 7. The CDR3 DNA sequence: TGTGCCAGCACGAACAGGGGGGTTAATAATTCACCCCTCCACTTT. This sequence encodes CASTNRGVNNSPLHF.

The chain is built from TRBV11-2 and TRBJ2-7; 9 positions match TRBD2. The ends lost 5 bases at V and 1 base at J; junction bases unmatched: 15. CDR3 size: 18 residues. Germline CDR1 SGHAT, CDR2 FQNNGV. The CDR3 region is CASSPPQTSGRGSYEQYF. The CDR3, as DNA: TGTGCCAGCAGCCCTCCCCAGACTAGCGGAAGGGGGTCCTACGAGCAGTACTTC.

This clone appeared a single time. The chain has TRBV12-5 and TRBJ2-2; weak D call: TRBD1 (6 bases). CDR3 length equals 21 residues. Germline assignment: CDR1 LGHNT and CDR2 FRNRAP. Trimming pared 3 bases from V and 5 bases from J, leaving 31 bases between. CDR3 in amino acids: CASGFILDFSGVKKSTGELFF. As DNA, the CDR3 is TGTGCTAGTGGTTTCATCCTGGACTTCTCAGGGGTTAAGAAGTCGACCGGGGAGCTGTTTTTT.

The chain employs TRBV11-3 and TRBJ2-7; TRBD1 aligns across 7 bases. The CDR3 covers 14 residues. Germline CDR1 and CDR2: SGHNT and YENEEA. Unmatched junction bases numbered 2, after V lost 3 bases and J lost 0 bases. This CDR3 is CASSFGQDSYEQYF. CDR3 nucleotide sequence: TGTGCCAGCAGCTTTGGACAGGACTCCTACGAGCAGTACTTC.

V is TRBV11-2 and J is TRBJ2-1; 7 bases are shared with TRBD2. The CDR3 sequence is 15 residues long. V shed 1 base and J 5 bases; nucleotides not matched to a gene: 5. The V gene's germline CDR1 is SGHAT and CDR2 FQNNGV. The CDR3 DNA reads TGTGCCAGCAGCTTAGGGGACTACCTTAACAATGAGCAGTTCTTC. Protein product: CASSLGDYLNNEQFF.

The chain joins TRBV6-2 or TRBV6-3 to TRBJ1-5, with TRBD1 matching over 7 bases. CDR1 MNHEY and CDR2 SVGEGT come from the germline V gene. This CDR3 is built from 15 residues. The V and J ends lost 1 base and 3 bases, in that order; junction bases with no gene match: 3. The CDR3 protein is CASSYWDSVNQPQHF. The CDR3 DNA follows: TGTGCCAGCAGTTACTGGGACAGCGTCAATCAGCCCCAGCATTTT.

The table lists this clone with a count of one. This chain joins TRBV2 and TRBJ2-3; D may be TRBD1 (6 bases). This CDR3 comprises 15 residues. V lost 5 bases and J 0 bases, leaving 12 bases between the germline ends. The germline gives CDR1 SNHLY, CDR2 FYNNEI. The chain's CDR3 is CASSPGHRSTDTQYF. The CDR3 coding sequence is TGTGCCAGCAGTCCGGGACACCGAAGCACAGATACGCAGTATTTT.

This clone was recorded only once. Here the CDR3 DNA reads TGTGCCAGCAGCCCACTAGCCTTCGGGACCGGGGAGCTGTTTTTT. This codes for CASSPLAFGTGELFF. The chain is built from TRBV7-3 and TRBJ2-2; tentative D call: TRBD2 (6 bases). The CDR3 totals 15 residues. The V gene lost 5 bases and the J gene lost 5 bases, with 15 bases spanning the gap. Germline-derived CDR1 and CDR2 are SGHTA and FQGTGA.

The chain couples TRBV7-2 to TRBJ2-1, with 7 bases that match TRBD2. The CDR3 length is 18 residues. V lost 2 bases and J lost 6; bases outside the gene matches: 16. The germline V gene encodes CDR1 SGHTA and CDR2 FQGNSA. The CDR3 sequence: CASSLTSTSFLGSNEQFF. In DNA form, the CDR3 reads TGTGCCAGCAGCTTAACCTCGACTAGCTTCTTGGGTTCCAATGAGCAGTTCTTC.

The chain couples TRBV9 to TRBJ2-7, with 8 bases fitting TRBD2. This CDR3 spans 17 amino acids. J lost 3 bases, V lost 4 bases, and 15 bases had no gene match. CDR1 and CDR2 from the germline V gene are SGDLS and YYNGEE. The CDR3 sequence is CASSSSKGELAVYEQYF. CDR3 DNA: TGTGCCAGCAGCTCCTCTAAGGGGGAACTAGCGGTCTACGAGCAGTACTTC.

The V call is TRBV5-1, the J call TRBJ2-3, with a tentative D call TRBD2 (5 bases). Per germline, CDR1 SGHRS and CDR2 YFSETQ. Trimming shortened V by 7 bases and J by 6 bases, and 15 bases separated the two germline ends. CDR3 size: 13 residues. The CDR3 region is CASRRRVSDTQYF. In nucleotides, the CDR3 is TGCGCCAGCCGACGGCGGGTATCCGATACGCAGTATTTT.

The genes are TRBV5-8 and TRBJ1-2; D is uncertain. The V gene's germline CDR1 is SGHTS and CDR2 YDEGEE. V lost 0 bases to trimming and J lost 1 base, with 22 bases between them. This CDR3 has 19 amino acids. The CDR3 region is CASSLGSDHPGFFNYGYTF. The CDR3 region has the DNA TGTGCCAGCAGCTTGGGGTCGGATCACCCGGGATTTTTTAACTATGGCTACACCTTC.

This chain uses TRBV15 with TRBJ1-2; D is undetermined. Trimming pared 2 bases from V and 5 bases from J, leaving 6 bases between. Germline CDR1 and CDR2: LNHNV and YYDKDF (reference sequence). CDR3 size: 12 residues. The CDR3 reads CATSRQNYGYTF. In DNA form, the CDR3 reads TGTGCCACCAGCAGACAGAATTATGGCTACACCTTC.

The chain links TRBV15 to TRBJ2-1; TRBD1 matches at 7 bases. This CDR3 has 15 residues. Germline V gene lookup returns CDR1 LNHNV and CDR2 YYDKDF (reference sequence). The ends lost 2 bases at V and 7 bases at J; junction bases unmatched: 8. Written as DNA, the CDR3 is TGTGCCACCAGCAGACGACAGGGAAAAGGGAATGAGCAGTTCTTC. Translation gives CATSRRQGKGNEQFF. Combining the CDR3 with reference TRBV15 and TRBJ2-1 gives the whole variable domain DAMVIQNPRYQVTQFGKPVTLSCSQTLNHNVMYWYQQKSSQAPKLLFHYYDKDFNNEADTPDNFQSRRPNTSFCFLDIRSPGLGDTAMYLCATSRRQGKGNEQFFGPGTRLTVL.

The chain is built from TRBV7-2 and TRBJ2-1; D call uncertain. The length of the CDR3 is 13 residues. Per the germline V gene, CDR1 is SGHTA and CDR2 is FQGNSA. Trimming took 0 bases from V and 9 from J, leaving 9 bases between them. The CDR3 loop is CASSLARFGEQFF. CDR3 nucleotides: TGTGCCAGCAGCTTAGCGAGGTTTGGTGAGCAGTTCTTC.

This clone has a handful of counts. The chain uses TRBV5-4 and TRBJ2-3, with 9 bases matching TRBD2. This CDR3 region has 16 residues. Trimming took 0 bases from V and 4 from J; bases not matched to a gene: 6. Looked up from germline, CDR1 is SGHNT and CDR2 is YYREEE (reference sequence). The DNA for the CDR3 is TGTGCCAGCAGCTTGGAGCTAGCGGGACATGCAGATACGCAGTATTTT. The encoded protein is CASSLELAGHADTQYF.

The J gene is TRBJ2-4, the V gene TRBV2, with D unresolved. The CDR3 is 16 amino acids. The germline CDR1 and CDR2 sequences are SNHLY and FYNNEI. The germline V and J ends were trimmed by 0 bases and 0 bases, with 9 bases remaining between them. CDR3 protein: CASSEAGYRAKNIQYF. The CDR3 nucleotides read TGTGCCAGCAGTGAAGCTGGTTACAGAGCCAAAAACATTCAGTACTTC.

This clone was observed once. The chain employs TRBV4-1 and TRBJ1-5; 7 bases map to TRBD1. Germline V lookup: CDR1 MGHRA, CDR2 YSYEKL. After removal of 0 bases from V and 0 bases from J, the junction contained 14 bases not matched to a gene. The CDR3 loop spans 20 amino acids. The CDR3 protein is CASSQDFRDSHIVSNQPQHF. CDR3 sequence (DNA): TGCGCCAGCAGCCAAGATTTCCGGGACAGTCACATTGTTAGCAATCAGCCCCAGCATTTT.

V gene TRBV7-2 combines with J gene TRBJ2-1; 16 positions match TRBD2. Germline V gene data show CDR1 as SGHTA and CDR2 as FQGNSA. Losses at the gene ends were 5 bases for V and 10 bases for J; bases not matched to a gene: 5. CDR3 size: 15 residues. The CDR3 DNA reads as TGTGCCAGCAGCCAGGGACTAGCGGGAGGGAGAGAGCAGTTCTTC. Protein product: CASSQGLAGGREQFF.

The chain recombines TRBV4-3 with TRBJ2-1; 13 nucleotides line up with TRBD2. V trimming: 2 bases; J trimming: 8 bases; junction bases outside the gene matches: 9. The CDR3 is 17 residues long. Germline V gene lookup returns CDR1 LGHNA and CDR2 YSLEER. In nucleotides, the CDR3 is TGCGCCAGCAGCCAAAAAACTAGCGGGAGGGCCTGGGATGAGCAGTTCTTC. It translates to CASSQKTSGRAWDEQFF.

This CDR3 reads CASSQVKDTQYF. In DNA form, the CDR3 reads TGTGCCAGCAGCCAAGTTAAAGATACGCAGTATTTT. This rearrangement joins TRBV3-1 (or the pseudogene TRBV3-2) to TRBJ2-3; no clear D. From germline, CDR1 is LGHDT and CDR2 YNNKEL (reference sequence). The CDR3 runs to 12 residues. Trimming took 1 base from V and 5 from J, leaving 4 bases between them.

The chain uses TRBV30 and TRBJ1-3, with a weak D call TRBD1 (5 bases). This CDR3 is built from 13 residues. Trimming took off 5 bases at V and 1 base at J, with 9 bases between the two ends. CDR1 GTSNPN and CDR2 SVGIG come from the germline V gene (reference sequence). The DNA for the CDR3 is TGTGCCTGGGAAAGGGGTTCTGGAAACACCATATATTTT. This sequence encodes CAWERGSGNTIYF.

The chain carries TRBV5-6 and TRBJ1-4, with TRBD1 matching over 8 bases. Trimming at V came to 5 bases and at J to 4 bases, leaving 7 bases not matched to a gene. The CDR3 has 15 amino acids. From germline, CDR1 is SGHDT and CDR2 YYEEEE. Here the CDR3 reads CASSYGDRGNEKLFF. The DNA of the CDR3 is TGTGCCAGCAGTTACGGAGACAGGGGTAATGAAAAACTGTTTTTT.

The J gene is TRBJ2-5, the V gene TRBV9, with 9 bases that match TRBD2. The CDR3 totals 13 residues. Per the germline V gene, CDR1 is SGDLS and CDR2 is YYNGEE. V lost 4 bases to trimming and J lost 3 bases; unmatched junction nucleotides: 1. The CDR3 spells CASSSSGKETQYF. The CDR3 coding sequence is TGTGCCAGCAGCTCTAGCGGGAAAGAGACCCAGTACTTC.

In this sample, this clone turned up once. The germline gene is not matched at one end of the junction; a read error may be the cause. V is TRBV28 and J is TRBJ2-5, with 11 bases fitting TRBD1. This CDR3 has 13 amino acids. From germline, CDR1 is MDHEN and CDR2 SYDVKM. CDR3 loop: CATRGQGEETQYF. CDR3 coding DNA: TGTGCCACCCGGGGACAGGGGGAAGAAACCCAGTACTTC.

The V and J genes are TRBV29-1 and TRBJ2-3, with TRBD2 matching over 8 bases. CDR3 size: 14 residues. Germline V CDR1 and CDR2: SQVTM, ANQGSEA. Trimming took 5 bases from V and 6 from J; bases not matched to a gene: 10. The CDR3 DNA sequence: TGCAGCGTTACGACTAGCGTCGAGGGGGATACGCAGTATTTT. It specifies CSVTTSVEGDTQYF.

With regard to this clone: This same CDR3 is encoded by further DNA sequences in the sample. The chain recombines TRBV3-1 (or the pseudogene TRBV3-2) with TRBJ1-6; D gene unclear. Germline loops: CDR1 LGHDT, CDR2 YNNKEL (reference sequence). CDR3 size: 12 residues. Deletions cut 2 bases from V and 9 bases from J, with 5 bases between. The CDR3 reads CASSQSVSPLHF. As DNA, the CDR3 is TGTGCCAGCAGCCAATCCGTTTCACCCCTCCACTTT.